Listed below are T cell receptor beta chains from one sample, sequenced in a study of CD8 T cells in ankylosing spondylitis. TCRdb ran MiXCR on the 5' RACE reads and lists one entry per CDR3 protein. The table shows 100,000 to 150,000 distinct CDR3 sequences, with about a sixth occurring only once. Sequencing used blood, either unsorted or a sorted T cell fraction (not recorded which). These receptors came from a male donor with ankylosing spondylitis. CDR3s include the opening cysteine and the closing phenylalanine or tryptophan. A D gene is named only where the DNA matches it firmly. Clone size is shown for a subset of rows, as once, few, many or a class of expanded clone.

abundance	d_gene	j_gene	v_gene	CDR3aa	CDR3nt
.	.	TRBJ2-1	TRBV5-8	CASSLVEGNEQFF	TGTGCCAGCAGCTTGGTTGAAGGGAATGAGCAGTTCTTC
.	.	TRBJ2-7	TRBV13	CASSLEMSRDEQYF	TGTGCCAGCAGCTTAGAGATGTCTAGGGACGAGCAGTACTTC
.	.	TRBJ2-5	TRBV5-6	CASSPRRGKGLKETQYF	TGTGCCAGCAGCCCCCGCCGGGGTAAGGGCCTCAAAGAGACCCAGTACTTC
.	TRBD1	TRBJ1-1	TRBV20-1	CSAEDRGRRMNTEAFF	TGCAGTGCAGAGGACAGGGGAAGGAGGATGAACACTGAAGCTTTCTTT
few	TRBD2	TRBJ2-1	TRBV3-1	CASSQDEGLAGPNPYNEQFF	TGTGCCAGCAGCCAAGATGAGGGACTAGCGGGACCGAACCCCTACAATGAGCAGTTCTTC
few	TRBD2	TRBJ2-7	TRBV27	CASSSRAGGPDEQYF	TGTGCCAGCAGTTCAAGAGCGGGAGGGCCCGACGAGCAGTACTTC
many	.	TRBJ2-3	TRBV29-1	CSVAVDTQYF	TGCAGCGTGGCCGTGGATACGCAGTATTTT
few	.	TRBJ1-3	TRBV4-3	CASSQGPMVLGNTIYF	TGCGCCAGCAGCCAAGGACCGATGGTACTTGGAAACACCATATATTTT
.	.	TRBJ1-5	TRBV24-1	CAVLTASNQPQHF	TGTGCCGTACTTACAGCTAGCAATCAGCCCCAGCATTTT
few	TRBD2	TRBJ2-1	TRBV12-3/TRBV12-4	CASSTQLAGARDEQFF	TGTGCCAGCTCTACCCAACTAGCGGGAGCGAGGGATGAGCAGTTCTTC
few	.	TRBJ2-2	TRBV11-1	CASSLQPFYSMDNAGELFF	TGTGCCAGCAGCTTACAGCCCTTCTACAGTATGGATAACGCCGGGGAGCTGTTTTTT
many	.	TRBJ2-7	TRBV7-2	CASSLGPSYEQYF	TGTGCCAGCAGCTTAGGGCCTTCCTACGAGCAGTACTTC
.	.	TRBJ1-1	TRBV9	CASSPKTDMNTEAFF	TGTGCCAGCAGCCCCAAGACCGATATGAACACTGAAGCTTTCTTT
few	TRBD1	TRBJ1-3	TRBV27	CASSAGTGSGNTIYF	TGTGCCAGCAGTGCGGGGACAGGGTCTGGAAACACCATATATTTT
few	TRBD2	TRBJ2-7	TRBV2	CASAGLAGGPRYEQYF	TGTGCCAGCGCCGGACTAGCGGGAGGGCCTCGATACGAGCAGTACTTC
few	.	TRBJ1-2	TRBV29-1	CSVEGDNYGYTF	TGCAGCGTTGAGGGAGACAACTATGGCTACACCTTC
.	.	TRBJ2-3	TRBV18	CASSPPIIVGTDTQYF	TGTGCCAGCTCACCACCGATCATTGTTGGCACAGATACGCAGTATTTT
.	TRBD1	TRBJ2-1	TRBV9	CASSVAGQGYNEQFF	TGTGCCAGCAGCGTTGCGGGACAGGGCTACAATGAGCAGTTCTTC
few	TRBD2	TRBJ2-1	TRBV30	CAWSGSVAGGSSYNEQFF	TGTGCCTGGAGCGGATCTGTAGCGGGAGGGTCCTCCTACAATGAGCAGTTCTTC
.	.	TRBJ2-1	TRBV7-9	CANGGGTGDEQFF	TGTGCCAACGGGGGCGGGACCGGGGATGAGCAGTTCTTC
.	TRBD2	TRBJ2-7	TRBV5-1	CASGKGTSGDYEQYF	TGCGCCAGCGGAAAAGGGACTAGCGGGGACTACGAGCAGTACTTC
few	.	TRBJ2-6	TRBV20-1	CSARSVSGANVLTF	TGCAGTGCTAGAAGCGTGTCTGGGGCCAACGTCCTGACCTTC
.	TRBD2	TRBJ2-3	TRBV9	CASSVETSGTDTQYF	TGTGCCAGCAGCGTAGAAACTAGCGGGACAGATACGCAGTATTTT
few	.	TRBJ1-1	TRBV27	CASSLGGRTTEAFF	TGTGCCAGCAGTCTTGGGGGGCGGACGACTGAAGCTTTCTTT
few	.	TRBJ2-1	TRBV15	CATSRDRAGEQFF	TGTGCCACCAGCAGAGATCGAGCAGGGGAGCAGTTCTTC
.	TRBD2	TRBJ2-1	TRBV6-2/TRBV6-3	CASSSRTSGYNEQFF	TGTGCCAGCAGTTCAAGGACTAGCGGCTACAATGAGCAGTTCTTC
many	.	TRBJ2-7	TRBV29-1	CSVETAGSYEQYF	TGCAGCGTTGAAACGGCAGGGAGCTACGAGCAGTACTTC
.	.	TRBJ2-2	TRBV10-2	CASLATSNTGELFF	TGCGCCAGCTTAGCAACCTCGAACACCGGGGAGCTGTTTTTT
.	.	TRBJ2-7	TRBV27	CASRGGYEQYF	TGTGCCAGCCGGGGCGGGTACGAGCAGTACTTC
few	TRBD2	TRBJ2-7	TRBV20-1	CSASEEGLAGLNYEQYF	TGCAGTGCTAGTGAAGAGGGACTAGCGGGCCTTAACTACGAGCAGTACTTC
few	.	TRBJ1-5	TRBV6-1	CASREGGERPQHF	TGTGCCAGCAGGGAGGGAGGGGAGCGGCCCCAGCATTTT
.	TRBD2	TRBJ2-7	TRBV4-1	CASSQGLAGVAEQYF	TGCGCCAGCAGCCAAGGGCTAGCGGGAGTTGCCGAGCAGTACTTC
.	.	TRBJ2-7	TRBV27	CASSSVGLGEQYF	TGTGCCAGCAGTTCCGTGGGCCTTGGAGAGCAGTACTTC
.	.	TRBJ2-7	TRBV6-5	CASSYAFRAYEQYF	TGTGCCAGCAGTTATGCATTCAGAGCTTACGAGCAGTACTTC
few	.	TRBJ2-7	TRBV14	CASSQDRWDLSYEQYF	TGTGCCAGCAGCCAAGATCGGTGGGACCTTTCCTACGAGCAGTACTTC
many	.	TRBJ1-1	TRBV4-1	CASSHAGRTEAFF	TGCGCCAGCAGCCACGCAGGTCGCACTGAAGCTTTCTTT
few	.	TRBJ2-1	TRBV2	CASRSFNEQFF	TGTGCCAGCAGAAGTTTCAATGAGCAGTTCTTC
.	TRBD1	TRBJ2-7	TRBV6-2/TRBV6-3	CASSIGTGGIEQYF	TGTGCCAGCAGTATTGGGACAGGGGGCATCGAGCAGTACTTC
few	TRBD1	TRBJ2-2	TRBV29-1	CSVEQGALSGELFF	TGCAGCGTTGAACAGGGGGCGCTATCCGGGGAGCTGTTTTTT
few	.	TRBJ1-1	TRBV12-5	CASGLVPDLARTEAFF	TGTGCTAGTGGTTTGGTACCCGACCTCGCGCGCACTGAAGCTTTCTTT
.	TRBD1	TRBJ2-6	TRBV27	CASSPGWDRGFSSGANVLTF	TGTGCCAGCAGTCCAGGCTGGGACAGGGGATTTAGCTCTGGGGCCAACGTCCTGACTTTC
.	.	TRBJ2-7	TRBV5-1	CASSLVLGLAYEQYF	TGCGCCAGCAGCTTGGTCCTGGGACTCGCCTACGAGCAGTACTTC
few	.	TRBJ2-1	TRBV5-1	CASTVGDYYNEQFF	TGCGCCTCTACAGTGGGGGATTACTACAATGAGCAGTTCTTC
many	TRBD1	TRBJ2-3	TRBV3-1	CASSQDQGQGTDTQYF	TGTGCCAGCAGCCAAGATCAGGGACAGGGTACAGATACGCAGTATTTT
few	.	TRBJ2-3	TRBV5-6	CASSWSGLSTDTQYF	TGTGCCAGCAGCTGGTCGGGGCTCAGCACAGATACGCAGTATTTT
few	.	TRBJ1-5	TRBV7-2	CASSLVAGPDQPQHF	TGTGCCAGCAGCTTAGTCGCGGGGCCGGATCAGCCCCAGCATTTT